This T cell receptor beta chain was documented in a study of regulatory T cells in long-lasting Graves disease. Study results and limitations: Examination was confined to peripheral blood, excluding thyroid tissue. Persistent disease was associated with favored TRBV28 usage and with favored use of TRBJ1-2 and TRBJ2-5.

Relying on iRepertoire HTBI primers and Arm-PCR of CDR3 regions, the team built TCR beta libraries. From the multiplex PCR reads, TCRdb called clonotypes with MiXCR, one entry per CDR3 protein. The table has under 450,000 distinct CDR3 sequences, more than 20% seen once. CDR3 length equals 15 residues. Germline-derived CDR1 and CDR2 are SGDLS and YYNGEE. The V end was cut by 0 bases, the J end by 2 bases, with 10 bases between. With regard to this clonotype: What it binds is not known.

Described time point: persistent/refractory GD, antithyroid drugs over 5 years with positive TRAb. The TCR library was prepared using RNA isolated from PBMCs. Blood from the periphery, about 9.2 milliliters in all, was drawn into EDTA tubes. The sequence was collected from a woman aged 40-49 years with Graves disease. The J gene is TRBJ2-3, the V gene TRBV9, with D possibly TRBD2 on 5 matching bases. The material was peripheral blood mononuclear cells (PBMCs), obtained when the disease was refractory, from a patient treated with antithyroid drugs. The CDR3 DNA sequence: TGTGCCAGCAGCGTAGTCGGGGAGTTCACAGATACGCAGTATTTT. Protein product: CASSVVGEFTDTQYF.